Below, 18 T cell receptor beta chains from the same sample are listed, as sequenced in a study of technical replicates of blood from several donors. Data came from immunoSEQ multiplex PCR; TCRdb stores just in-frame clones and leaves some out. Here the sample spans roughly 80,000 clones, around nine tenths being singletons. Sequencing was performed on T cells isolated from PBMCs. These TCRs come from a human donor in good health.

The rearrangement joins TRBV5-1 to TRBJ1-2; a weak D match, TRBD1 (6 bases). CDR1 and CDR2 from the germline V gene are SGHRS and YFSETQ. CDR3 size: 15 residues. V dropped 5 bases and J dropped 0 bases, with 14 bases sitting between them. As DNA, the CDR3 is TGCGCCAGCAGAGTCGACAGGAGTACTAACTATGGCTACACCTTC. It specifies CASRVDRSTNYGYTF.

This clone has only one observation. CDR3 in amino acids: CASSRADSSYNEQFF. In nucleotides, the CDR3 is TGTGCCAGCAGTAGAGCGGATAGCTCCTACAATGAGCAGTTCTTC. This sequence joins TRBV7-3 and TRBJ2-1; a possible D gene is TRBD2 (5 bases). Germline V gene sequence: CDR1 SGHTA, CDR2 FQGTGA. The CDR3 loop spans 15 amino acids. V lost 6 bases, J lost 0 bases, and 12 bases lay in between.

The genes are TRBV27 and TRBJ1-1, with no clear D. The CDR3 consists of 14 residues. Trimming shortened V by 6 bases and J by 8 bases, and 19 bases separated the two germline ends. Per germline, CDR1 MNHEY and CDR2 SMNVEV (reference sequence). The CDR3 reads CASSLLSEAREAFF. CDR3 DNA sequence: TGTGCCAGCAGCCTACTGTCGGAAGCGAGAGAAGCTTTCTTT.

The rearrangement joins TRBV7-8 to TRBJ1-2, with D uncertain. V was clipped by 3 bases and J by 13 bases, with 21 bases between them. The germline CDR1 and CDR2 sequences are SGHVS and FQNEAQ. This CDR3 has 14 residues. For the CDR3, the DNA is TGTGCCAGCAGCTTTAGCCTTGGTGAGGATCCCTGCACCTTC. It is translated as CASSFSLGEDPCTF.

This chain uses TRBV5-6 with TRBJ2-3; D is uncertain. V lost 3 bases and J lost 1, with 6 bases in between. CDR1 is SGHDT, CDR2 YYEEEE, per germline. The CDR3 has 13 amino acids. The CDR3 here is CASSSLGTDTQYF. CDR3 nucleotide sequence: TGTGCCAGCAGCTCCCTTGGCACAGATACGCAGTATTTT.

The chain has TRBV2 and TRBJ1-2, with D tentatively TRBD1 (5 bases). Germline V lookup: CDR1 SNHLY, CDR2 FYNNEI. The CDR3 has 15 residues. The V and J ends lost 2 bases and 6 bases respectively, with 16 bases between them. This CDR3 is CASSETEGRVNGYTF. The CDR3 DNA reads TGTGCCAGCAGTGAAACGGAGGGCAGGGTAAATGGCTACACCTTC.

The chain has TRBV11-3 and TRBJ1-2; 7 bases match TRBD1. Germline CDR1 SGHNT, CDR2 YENEEA. J lost 5 bases, V lost 6 bases, and 12 bases had no gene match. This CDR3 has 15 amino acids. The CDR3 sequence is CASSPPRDSPYGYTF. CDR3 DNA: TGTGCCAGCAGTCCTCCCCGGGACAGTCCTTATGGCTACACCTTC.

This clone was counted between two and nine times. This rearrangement joins TRBV10-3 to TRBJ1-4; no definite D call. V gave up 4 bases and J gave up 5 bases, with 5 bases separating them. This CDR3 comprises 12 residues. The V gene's germline CDR1 is ENHRY and CDR2 SYGVKD. The CDR3 is CAISGGNEKLFF. As DNA, the CDR3 is TGTGCCATCAGTGGAGGGAATGAAAAACTGTTTTTT.

This chain links TRBV7-6 with TRBJ2-2, with TRBD1 matching 11 bases. CDR1 and CDR2 from the germline V gene are SGHVS and FNYEAQ. The CDR3 sequence is 15 residues long. V shed 1 base, J shed 6 bases, and the junction held 1 base outside the gene matches. This CDR3 reads CASSLGTGGSGELFF. CDR3 bases: TGTGCCAGCAGCTTAGGGACAGGGGGCTCCGGGGAGCTGTTTTTT.

J is TRBJ2-3 and V is TRBV21-1; the table's D call TRBD2 went unverified against the DNA. TRBV21-1 has pseudogene status. CDR3 size: 15 residues. The CDR3 DNA reads as TGTGCCAGCACCCACGGAGTAGCGGGGACAGATACGCAGTATTTT. Residues: CASTHGVAGTDTQYF.

The chain uses TRBV4-2 and TRBJ2-1; 9 bases match TRBD2. Germline loops: CDR1 LGHNA, CDR2 YNFKEQ. The V gene end was trimmed by 2 bases and the J gene end by 2 bases; junction bases not matched to a gene: 10. The CDR3 is 18 amino acids. In nucleotides, the CDR3 is TGTGCCAGCAGCCAAAGAGGTTCTAGCGGGACTACCTACAATGAGCAGTTCTTC. Translating it yields CASSQRGSSGTTYNEQFF.

The V call is TRBV7-9, the J call TRBJ2-7; perhaps TRBD1 as D (6 bases). CDR1 is SEHNR, CDR2 FQNEAQ, per germline (reference sequence). The CDR3 runs 15 residues. V lost 6 bases and J lost 4, with 19 bases in between. CDR3 coding DNA: TGTGCCAGCAGTTTGAGGGACACTTCACTTTACGAGCAGTACTTC. Translation: CASSLRDTSLYEQYF.

The chain employs TRBV9 and TRBJ2-2, with a weak D call TRBD1 (6 bases). V was cut by 2 bases and J by 1 base, with 9 bases left in between. CDR3 length: 15 amino acids. The germline CDR1 and CDR2 sequences are SGDLS and YYNGEE. CDR3 protein: CASSVSRGNTGELFF. The CDR3 region has the DNA TGTGCCAGCAGCGTTTCCAGGGGGAACACCGGGGAGCTGTTTTTT.

The chain carries TRBV15 and TRBJ2-3; D ambiguous. The CDR3 runs to 14 residues. Trimming pared 1 base from V and 5 bases from J, leaving 10 bases between. CDR1 LNHNV and CDR2 YYDKDF come from the germline V gene (reference sequence). CDR3 protein: CATSRGSVVDTQYF. As DNA, the CDR3 is TGTGCCACCAGCAGAGGAAGCGTAGTAGATACGCAGTATTTT.

The gene calls are TRBV2 and TRBJ2-7; 10 nucleotides agree with TRBD1. Per the germline V gene, CDR1 is SNHLY and CDR2 is FYNNEI. The V and J ends lost 10 bases and 0 bases, in that order; junction bases with no gene match: 6. The CDR3 totals 14 residues. The CDR3 region is CATDGTGASYEQYF. The CDR3 DNA is TGTGCCACCGACGGGACAGGGGCCTCCTACGAGCAGTACTTC.

The V and J genes are TRBV9 and TRBJ2-3; 15 bases fit TRBD2. Germline values: CDR1 SGDLS, CDR2 YYNGEE. CDR3 length: 20 amino acids. V gave up 2 bases and J gave up 1 base; unmatched junction bases: 11. CDR3 in DNA: TGTGCCAGCAGCGTCTCAGGGGGACTAGCGGGAGGTTATGGCACAGATACGCAGTATTTT. This codes for CASSVSGGLAGGYGTDTQYF.

The chain has TRBV4-3 and TRBJ2-7; tentatively, D is TRBD2 (6 bases). The CDR3 consists of 17 residues. V was shortened by 0 bases and J by 5 bases, with 20 bases between the two germline ends. Germline V gene sequence: CDR1 LGHNA, CDR2 YSLEER. DNA of the CDR3: TGCGCCAGCAGCCAAGATGATACATCACACGGGAGCGACGAGCAGTACTTC. Translating gives CASSQDDTSHGSDEQYF.

The chain couples TRBV9 to TRBJ2-3; 9 bases are shared with TRBD2. The CDR3 length is 15 residues. Per germline, CDR1 SGDLS and CDR2 YYNGEE. J gave up 6 bases and V 0 bases, and 5 bases lay outside the gene matches. CDR3 sequence reads: CASSVDAGGQDTQYF. DNA of the CDR3: TGTGCCAGCAGCGTAGACGCGGGAGGGCAGGATACGCAGTATTTT.